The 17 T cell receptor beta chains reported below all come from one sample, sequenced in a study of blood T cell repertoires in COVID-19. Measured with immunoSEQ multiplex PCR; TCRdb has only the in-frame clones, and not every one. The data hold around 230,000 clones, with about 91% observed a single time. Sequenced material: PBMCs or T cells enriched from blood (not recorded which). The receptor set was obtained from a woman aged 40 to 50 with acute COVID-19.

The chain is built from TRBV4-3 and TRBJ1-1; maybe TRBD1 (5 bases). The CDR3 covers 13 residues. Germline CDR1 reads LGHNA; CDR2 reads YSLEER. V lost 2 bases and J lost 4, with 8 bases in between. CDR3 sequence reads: CASSQMGGTEAFF. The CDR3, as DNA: TGCGCCAGCAGCCAAATGGGGGGCACTGAAGCTTTCTTT.

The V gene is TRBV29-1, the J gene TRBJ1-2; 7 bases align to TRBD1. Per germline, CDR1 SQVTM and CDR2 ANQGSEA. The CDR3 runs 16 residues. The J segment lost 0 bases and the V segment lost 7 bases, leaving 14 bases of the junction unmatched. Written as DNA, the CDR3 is TGCAGCGGCGGTGGTGGACAGGCCAGTTCTAACTATGGCTACACCTTC. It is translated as CSGGGGQASSNYGYTF.

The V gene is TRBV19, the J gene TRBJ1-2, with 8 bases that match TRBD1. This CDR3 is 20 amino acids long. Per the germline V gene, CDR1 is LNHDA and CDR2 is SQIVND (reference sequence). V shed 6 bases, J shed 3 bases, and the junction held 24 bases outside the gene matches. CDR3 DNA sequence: TGTGCCAGTAGCCCCCCAGTTATACTGGGACAGGCGGGGTTTGACTATGGCTACACCTTC. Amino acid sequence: CASSPPVILGQAGFDYGYTF.

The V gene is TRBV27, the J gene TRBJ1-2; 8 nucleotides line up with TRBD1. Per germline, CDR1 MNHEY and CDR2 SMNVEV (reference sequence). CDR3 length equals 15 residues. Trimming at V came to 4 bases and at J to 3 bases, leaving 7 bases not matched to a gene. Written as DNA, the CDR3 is TGTGCCAGCAGTTCCGGACAGGGCTTAGACTATGGCTACACCTTC. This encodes CASSSGQGLDYGYTF.

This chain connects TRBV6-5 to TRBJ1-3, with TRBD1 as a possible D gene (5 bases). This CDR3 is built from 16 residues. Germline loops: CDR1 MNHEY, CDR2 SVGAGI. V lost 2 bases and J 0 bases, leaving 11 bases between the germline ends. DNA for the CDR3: TGTGCCAGCAGTTACACCCCGGGGGGCTCTGGAAACACCATATATTTT. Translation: CASSYTPGGSGNTIYF.

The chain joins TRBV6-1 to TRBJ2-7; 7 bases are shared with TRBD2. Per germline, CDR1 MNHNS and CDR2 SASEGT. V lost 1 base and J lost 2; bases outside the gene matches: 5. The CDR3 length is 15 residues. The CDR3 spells CASSEGAGSAYEQYF. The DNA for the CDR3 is TGTGCCAGCAGTGAAGGAGCGGGGTCCGCCTACGAGCAGTACTTC.

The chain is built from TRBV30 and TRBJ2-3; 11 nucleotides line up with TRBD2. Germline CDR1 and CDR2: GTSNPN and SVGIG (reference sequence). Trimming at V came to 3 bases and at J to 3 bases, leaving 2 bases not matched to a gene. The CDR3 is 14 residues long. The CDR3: CAWSRTSGTDTQYF. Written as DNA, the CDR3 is TGTGCCTGGAGCCGGACTAGCGGGACAGATACGCAGTATTTT.

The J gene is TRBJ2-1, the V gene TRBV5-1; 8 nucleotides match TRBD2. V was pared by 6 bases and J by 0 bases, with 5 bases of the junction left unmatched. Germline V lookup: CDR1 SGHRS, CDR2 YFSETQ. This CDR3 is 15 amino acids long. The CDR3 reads CASTPGGSSYNEQFF. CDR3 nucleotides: TGCGCCAGCACCCCGGGGGGGAGCTCCTACAATGAGCAGTTCTTC.

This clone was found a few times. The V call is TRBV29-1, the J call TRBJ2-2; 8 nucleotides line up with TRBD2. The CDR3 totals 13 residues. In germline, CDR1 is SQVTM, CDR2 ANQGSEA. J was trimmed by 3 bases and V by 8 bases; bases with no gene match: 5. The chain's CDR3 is CSTKRGYTGELFF. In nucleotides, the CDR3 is TGCAGCACAAAGCGGGGGTACACCGGGGAGCTGTTTTTT.

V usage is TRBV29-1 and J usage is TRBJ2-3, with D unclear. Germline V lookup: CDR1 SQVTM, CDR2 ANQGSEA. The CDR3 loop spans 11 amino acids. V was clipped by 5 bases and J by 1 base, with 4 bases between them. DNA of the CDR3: TGCAGCGTTCTCCGCACAGATACGCAGTATTTT. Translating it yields CSVLRTDTQYF.

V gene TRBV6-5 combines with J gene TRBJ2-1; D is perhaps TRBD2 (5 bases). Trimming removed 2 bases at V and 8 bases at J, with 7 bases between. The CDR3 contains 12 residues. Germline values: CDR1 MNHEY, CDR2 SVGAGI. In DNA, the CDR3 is TGTGCCAGCAGTTACCGGGGTGATGAGCAGTTCTTC. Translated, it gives CASSYRGDEQFF.

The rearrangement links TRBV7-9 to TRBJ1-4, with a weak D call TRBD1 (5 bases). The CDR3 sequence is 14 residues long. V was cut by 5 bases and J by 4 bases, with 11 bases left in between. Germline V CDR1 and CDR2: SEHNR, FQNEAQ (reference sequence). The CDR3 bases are TGTGCCAGCAGCCGGACAACCCTTAATGAAAAACTGTTTTTT. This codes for CASSRTTLNEKLFF. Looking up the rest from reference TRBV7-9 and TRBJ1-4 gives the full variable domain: DTGVSQNPRHKITKRGQNVTFRCDPISEHNRLYWYRQTLGQGPEFLTYFQNEAQLEKSRLLSDRFSAERPKGSFSTLEIQRTEQGDSAMYLCASSRTTLNEKLFFGSGTQLSVL.

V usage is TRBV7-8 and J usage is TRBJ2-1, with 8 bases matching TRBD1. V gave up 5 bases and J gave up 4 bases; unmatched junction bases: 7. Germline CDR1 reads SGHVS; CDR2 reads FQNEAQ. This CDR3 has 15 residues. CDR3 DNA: TGTGCCAGCAGCCCACAGGGGGATCAGTACAATGAGCAGTTCTTC. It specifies CASSPQGDQYNEQFF.

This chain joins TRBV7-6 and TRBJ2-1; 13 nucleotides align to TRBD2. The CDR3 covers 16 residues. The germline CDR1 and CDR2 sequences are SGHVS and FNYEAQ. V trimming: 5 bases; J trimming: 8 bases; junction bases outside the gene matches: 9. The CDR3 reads CASSLGGLAGTHEQFF. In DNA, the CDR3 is TGTGCCAGCAGCCTTGGGGGACTAGCGGGAACACATGAGCAGTTCTTC. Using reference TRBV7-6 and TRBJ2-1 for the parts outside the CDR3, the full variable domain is GAGVSQSPRYKVTKRGQDVALRCDPISGHVSLYWYRQALGQGPEFLTYFNYEAQQDKSGLPNDRFSAERPEGSISTLTIQRTEQRDSAMYRCASSLGGLAGTHEQFFGPGTRLTVL.

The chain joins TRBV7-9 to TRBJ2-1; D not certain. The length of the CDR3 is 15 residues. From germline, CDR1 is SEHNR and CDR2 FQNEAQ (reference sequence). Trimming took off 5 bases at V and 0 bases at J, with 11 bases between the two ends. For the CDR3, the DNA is TGTGCCAGCAGCCCCCTTATTAGCTCCTACAATGAGCAGTTCTTC. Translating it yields CASSPLISSYNEQFF.

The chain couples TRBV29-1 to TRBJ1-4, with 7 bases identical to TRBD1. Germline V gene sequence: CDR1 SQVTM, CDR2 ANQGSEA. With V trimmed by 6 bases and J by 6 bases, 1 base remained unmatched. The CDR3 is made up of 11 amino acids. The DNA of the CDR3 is TGCAGCGTCCAGGGGGATGAAAAACTGTTTTTT. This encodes CSVQGDEKLFF.

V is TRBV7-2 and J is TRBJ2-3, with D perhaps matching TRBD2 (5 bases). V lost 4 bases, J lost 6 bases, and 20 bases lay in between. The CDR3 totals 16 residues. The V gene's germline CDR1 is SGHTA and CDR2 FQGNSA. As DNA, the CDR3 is TGTGCCAGCAGCTCACAAGAGGGCGCTCTTTACGATACGCAGTATTTT. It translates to CASSSQEGALYDTQYF.